The source of this T cell receptor (beta chain) is a study of T cells expressing NK-cell markers (dated by TCRdb to 2019 to 2021). Context from the whole study: Seven or eight donors provided sorted CD3+CD56+NKG2C+, CD3+CD56+NKG2C- and CD3+CD56-NKG2C+ T-cell subsets, whose TCR beta-chain repertoires were profiled. Among the eight sequenced donors, only one was HCMV-seronegative, while the other seven were HCMV-seropositive. Randomly selected healthy volunteers, three men and five women, were used as the eight sequenced donors. Sequencing of the libraries produced 2 x 150 bp reads on Illumina HiSeq 2000/2500, MiSeq or NextSeq. The study at large found these results: Those dominant clonotypes were again the most abundant among CD3+CD56-NKG2C+ cells in a few donors, at roughly 25-60.1%. Whether the expanded NKG2C-expressing T cell clones were specific for HCMV antigens remained unclear. For five or six donors, the dominant CD3+CD56+NKG2C+ clonotypes were among the top 10 CD8+ clonotypes and accounted for about 1.0-7.5% of CD8+ T cells.

To determine HCMV serostatus, a commercial ELISA kit was used to detect HCMV-specific IgG in serum. Peripheral blood mononuclear cells were isolated from blood by Ficoll density gradient centrifugation. Remarks on this clonotype: Which antigen it targets is not known.

There are 16 amino acids in the CDR3, from cysteine to phenylalanine inclusive. No nucleotide data were recorded. For CDR1 and CDR2, the germline V gene (reference sequence) lists SEHNR and FQNEAQ. The sequencer listed for this sample is Illumina HiSeq 2000. TCR beta cDNA libraries were made by 5'RACE template switching that added a universal primer site and unique molecular identifiers. Priming for cDNA synthesis came from the TCR beta constant segment, and two successive PCR amplification steps followed. The authors processed their data as follows. MIGEC was used to demultiplex reads and group the reads by UMI, and MiTCR was used to assemble and quantify clonotypes. Only TCR cDNA sequences supported by at least two reads were kept to exclude erroneous sequences. Downstream repertoire analysis used the tcR package, and clonotypes were matched across fractions by CDR3 nucleotide sequence plus V segment. VDJmatch was used to annotate antigen specificity against VDJdb, with one amino acid substitution in CDR3 permitted. TCRdb reprocessed the reads, and each CDR3 protein sequence is entered once, without DNA. For this entry, the V and J calls and clone size follow TCRdb and not the study's own pipeline. The sample's records list 130,000 to 150,000 distinct CDR3 sequences. The ten largest make up more than 10% of the sample.

Sequenced material: blood T cells: a sorted CD56 or NKG2C T cell subset, CD4+ or CD8+ T cells, or bulk PBMC T cells (not recorded which). The rearranged segments are TRBV7-9 and TRBJ2-5; absent DNA, TCRdb's TRBD2 call cannot be checked. The clonotype originates from a man younger than 35 in good health. Donor details come from another sample of the same person, matched by shared clones. CDR3 loop: CASSLGGSGGEETQYF.